The clone carrying this TCR beta chain was found once. Antigen: not known. This sample was taken from a study of T cells in localized non-small cell lung cancer. Study findings and constraints: Longer survival (overall) was linked to higher T cell density in blood. For the top 100 tumor clones, a median approximately 59 also appeared in adjacent lung. Heterogeneity is still possible, as just one tumor region was sequenced. Tumor trailed uninvolved adjacent lung in T cell clonality, which peaked there.

Trimming took off 8 bases at V and 2 bases at J, with 12 bases between the two ends. This CDR3 contains 13 residues. Germline CDR1 SQVTM, CDR2 ANQGSEA. Here immunoSEQ multiplex PCR was the method, and the copy in TCRdb shows in-frame clones only, minus some. This sample yields 70,000 to 80,000 clones, of which 88% are seen a single time; approximately 22% belongs to the top ten. The receptor's source is a woman aged 35 to 69 with stage I squamous cell lung carcinoma. The V gene is TRBV29-1, the J gene TRBJ1-4; maybe TRBD1 (5 bases). The sample in question was peripheral blood, obtained before any cancer treatment. This CDR3 is CSTWGGTNEKLFF. Written as DNA, the CDR3 is TGCAGCACTTGGGGGGGGACTAATGAAAAACTGTTTTTT. The whole variable domain, filled in from reference TRBV29-1 and TRBJ1-4, reads SAVISQKPSRDICQRGTSLTIQCQVDSQVTMMFWYRQQPGQSLTLIATANQGSEATYESGFVIDKFPISRPNLTFSTLTVSNMSPEDSSIYLCSTWGGTNEKLFFGSGTQLSVL.